The source of this T cell receptor (beta chain) is a study of shared clonotypes between healthy human individuals. About the study: Researchers assigned three CD4 naive, three CD4 memory, two CD8 naive and one CD8 memory plate to each donor.

Germline V gene sequence: CDR1 KGHSH, CDR2 LQKENI. This CDR3 is built from 15 residues. V was pared by 3 bases and J by 6 bases, with 17 bases between. Sorted-subset replicate PCR reactions were performed with about 200 ng DNA, corresponding to about 32,000 T cell genomes. Produced via immunoSEQ multiplex PCR; TCRdb's table is partial and in-frame only. The sample yields around 2.5 million clones, 93% seen once. Broader study findings: Lower generation probabilities were found for non-shared clonotypes than for those shared by all four donors. Richness estimates generally favored naive over memory subsets.

Only one count was recorded for this clone. Its antigen remains unidentified. The specimen sequenced was naive CD4+ T cells from PBMCs. The subset here: CD45RA+ positively selected. This TCR was recovered from a man aged 18 to 29 in good health. Some clones in this sample may be carry-over from other donors' samples. J is TRBJ1-1 and V is TRBV18; no clear D. In DNA form, the CDR3 reads TGTGCCAGCTCACCGTCAGCGCAGGCTGGGGCTGAAGCTTTCTTT. This sequence encodes CASSPSAQAGAEAFF.